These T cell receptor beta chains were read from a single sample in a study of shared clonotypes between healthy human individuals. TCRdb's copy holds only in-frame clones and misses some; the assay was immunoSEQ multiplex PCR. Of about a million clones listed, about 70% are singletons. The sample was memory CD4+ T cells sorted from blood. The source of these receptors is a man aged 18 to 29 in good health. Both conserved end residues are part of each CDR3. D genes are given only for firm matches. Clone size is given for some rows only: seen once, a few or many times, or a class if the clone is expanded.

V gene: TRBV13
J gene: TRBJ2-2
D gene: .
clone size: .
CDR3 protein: CASSFLGGIGELFF
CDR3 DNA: TGTGCCAGCAGCTTCCTAGGGGGAATCGGGGAGCTGTTTTTT

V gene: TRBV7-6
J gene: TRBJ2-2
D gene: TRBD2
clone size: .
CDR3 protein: CASSLGGLPSAGELFF
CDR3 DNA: TGTGCCAGCAGCTTAGGGGGACTACCGTCGGCCGGGGAGCTGTTTTTT

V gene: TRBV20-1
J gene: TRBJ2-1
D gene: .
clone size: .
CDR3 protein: CSAERGEQFF
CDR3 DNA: TGCAGTGCTGAACGTGGTGAGCAGTTCTTC

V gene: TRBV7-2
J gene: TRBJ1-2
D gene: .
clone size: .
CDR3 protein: CASSSSNYGYTF
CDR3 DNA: TGTGCCAGCAGCTCCTCTAACTATGGCTACACCTTC

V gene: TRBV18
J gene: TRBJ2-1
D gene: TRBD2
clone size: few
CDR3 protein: CASSLPASGLYNEQFF
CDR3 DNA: TGTGCCAGCTCACTCCCGGCTAGCGGCCTTTACAATGAGCAGTTCTTC

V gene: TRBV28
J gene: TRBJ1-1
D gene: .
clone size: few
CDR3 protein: CASISQGRRTEAFF
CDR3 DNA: TGTGCCAGCATTTCTCAGGGAAGGCGAACTGAAGCTTTCTTT

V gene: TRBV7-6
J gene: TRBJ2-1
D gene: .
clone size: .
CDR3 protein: CASSLVGGVEQFF
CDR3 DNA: TGTGCCAGCAGCTTAGTGGGCGGGGTTGAGCAGTTCTTC

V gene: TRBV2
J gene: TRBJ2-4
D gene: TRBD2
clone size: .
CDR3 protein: CASSELAGLQLAKNIQYF
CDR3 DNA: TGTGCCAGCAGTGAGCTAGCGGGACTCCAACTAGCCAAAAACATTCAGTACTTC

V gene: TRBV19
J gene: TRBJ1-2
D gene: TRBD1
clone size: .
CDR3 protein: CASSTAGQGSDYGYTF
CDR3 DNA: TGTGCCAGTAGTACCGCGGGACAGGGAAGCGACTATGGCTACACCTTC

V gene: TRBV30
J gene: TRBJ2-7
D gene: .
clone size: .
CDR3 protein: CAWSLGHSYEQYF
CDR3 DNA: TGTGCCTGGAGTTTGGGCCACTCCTACGAGCAGTACTTC

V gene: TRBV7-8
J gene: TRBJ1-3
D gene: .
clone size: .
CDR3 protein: CASSPRDTYSGNTIYF
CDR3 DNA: TGTGCCAGCAGCCCCCGGGACACCTACTCTGGAAACACCATATATTTT

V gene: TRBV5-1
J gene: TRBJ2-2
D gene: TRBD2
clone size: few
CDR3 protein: CASSLLLAGTGELFF
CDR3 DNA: TGCGCCAGCAGCTTGTTACTAGCGGGCACCGGGGAGCTGTTTTTT

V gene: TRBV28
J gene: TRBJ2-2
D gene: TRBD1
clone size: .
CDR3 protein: CASSSSGTGAGELFF
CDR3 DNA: TGTGCCAGCAGTTCTTCCGGGACAGGCGCCGGGGAGCTGTTTTTT

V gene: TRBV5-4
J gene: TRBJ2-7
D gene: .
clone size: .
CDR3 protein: CASSPSRGLKREGSYEQYF
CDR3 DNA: TGTGCCAGCAGCCCCTCCAGGGGGCTAAAACGGGAGGGTTCCTACGAGCAGTACTTC

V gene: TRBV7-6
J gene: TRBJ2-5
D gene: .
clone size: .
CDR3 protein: CASSSPGETQYF
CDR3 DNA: TGTGCCAGCAGCTCACCTGGGGAGACCCAGTACTTC